Following are 4 T cell receptor beta chains from one sample sequenced in a study of blood T cell repertoires in COVID-19. The protocol was immunoSEQ multiplex PCR, while the TCRdb copy is restricted to in-frame clones and leaves out a portion. The data show more than 350,000 clones, about 89% seen once. The sequenced material came from peripheral blood. The receptors stem from a woman in her 30s with COVID-19, enrolled during active disease.

The chain employs TRBV9 and TRBJ1-1; D remains ambiguous. Germline assignment: CDR1 SGDLS and CDR2 YYNGEE. Trimming pared 0 bases from V and 5 bases from J, leaving 14 bases between. The CDR3 sequence is 15 residues long. CDR3 nucleotides: TGTGCCAGCAGCGTAGGCGTCAGCCCCGGGACTGAAGCTTTCTTT. This codes for CASSVGVSPGTEAFF.

V gene TRBV5-4 combines with J gene TRBJ2-5; the match to TRBD2 covers 9 bases. CDR1 and CDR2 from the germline V gene are SGHNT and YYREEE (reference sequence). The CDR3 runs 14 residues. The V gene end was trimmed by 1 base and the J gene end by 5 bases; junction bases not matched to a gene: 3. This CDR3 reads CASSLPAGGETQYF. The CDR3 DNA reads as TGTGCCAGCAGCTTGCCAGCGGGAGGTGAGACCCAGTACTTC. Full variable domain (outside the CDR3, taken from reference TRBV5-4 and TRBJ2-5): ETGVTQSPTHLIKTRGQQVTLRCSSQSGHNTVSWYQQALGQGPQFIFQYYREEENGRGNFPPRFSGLQFPNYSSELNVNALELDDSALYLCASSLPAGGETQYFGPGTRLLVL.

The genes are TRBV19 and TRBJ2-7; the match to TRBD1 covers 8 bases. CDR1 LNHDA and CDR2 SQIVND come from the germline V gene (reference sequence). Unmatched junction bases numbered 9, after V lost 6 bases and J lost 5 bases. This CDR3 spans 14 amino acids. In DNA, the CDR3 is TGTGCCAGTAGCTTTACAGGGGGTGTCCACGAGCAGTACTTC. It specifies CASSFTGGVHEQYF.

V usage is TRBV12-3 or TRBV12-4 and J usage is TRBJ1-2; D call uncertain. This CDR3 spans 13 amino acids. With 4 bases removed from V and 8 bases from J, the gap between germline ends came to 14 bases. The CDR3 protein is CASSSQATSGYTF. CDR3 in DNA: TGTGCCAGCAGTTCTCAAGCCACGAGCGGCTACACCTTC.